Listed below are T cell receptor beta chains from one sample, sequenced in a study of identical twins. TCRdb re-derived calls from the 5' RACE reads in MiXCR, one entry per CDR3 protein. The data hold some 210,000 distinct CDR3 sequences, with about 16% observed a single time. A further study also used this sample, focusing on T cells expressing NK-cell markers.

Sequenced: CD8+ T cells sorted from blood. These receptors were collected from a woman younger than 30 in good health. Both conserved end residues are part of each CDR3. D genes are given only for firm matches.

cdr3_aa: CASSLRQGGSYEQYF
d_call: TRBD1
v_call: TRBV18
j_call: TRBJ2-7

cdr3_aa: CASSPLGSALTDTQYF
d_call: .
v_call: TRBV4-1
j_call: TRBJ2-3

cdr3_aa: CASSTGLAGGHKYTNTGELFF
d_call: TRBD2
v_call: TRBV11-2
j_call: TRBJ2-2

cdr3_aa: CASSLSGDRGGTEAFF
d_call: TRBD1
v_call: TRBV5-1
j_call: TRBJ1-1

cdr3_aa: CASSESPRPQETQYF
d_call: .
v_call: TRBV25-1
j_call: TRBJ2-5

cdr3_aa: CASSFEGAEAFF
d_call: .
v_call: TRBV5-6
j_call: TRBJ1-1

cdr3_aa: CASSSRTTGSTNTEAFF
d_call: TRBD1
v_call: TRBV27
j_call: TRBJ1-1

cdr3_aa: CASSFGGLTYEQYF
d_call: .
v_call: TRBV12-3/TRBV12-4
j_call: TRBJ2-7

cdr3_aa: CASSPGTGFSLNQPQHF
d_call: TRBD1
v_call: TRBV5-1
j_call: TRBJ1-5

cdr3_aa: CASSYPQVTGVNIQYF
d_call: TRBD1
v_call: TRBV6-2/TRBV6-3
j_call: TRBJ2-4

cdr3_aa: CASSQTGRLRYSPLHF
d_call: .
v_call: TRBV12-3/TRBV12-4
j_call: TRBJ1-6

cdr3_aa: CSARHPQGVGYEQYF
d_call: .
v_call: TRBV20-1
j_call: TRBJ2-7

cdr3_aa: CASSIVTPTGELFF
d_call: .
v_call: TRBV19
j_call: TRBJ2-2

cdr3_aa: CASSGKDYTGELFF
d_call: .
v_call: TRBV7-2
j_call: TRBJ2-2

cdr3_aa: CASSVAGATNYGYTF
d_call: .
v_call: TRBV9
j_call: TRBJ1-2

cdr3_aa: CASSLAAGLAFPYEQYF
d_call: TRBD2
v_call: TRBV5-1
j_call: TRBJ2-7

cdr3_aa: CATMTGNYGYTF
d_call: TRBD1
v_call: TRBV6-6
j_call: TRBJ1-2

cdr3_aa: CASSRGLASTSKNIQYF
d_call: TRBD2
v_call: TRBV18
j_call: TRBJ2-4